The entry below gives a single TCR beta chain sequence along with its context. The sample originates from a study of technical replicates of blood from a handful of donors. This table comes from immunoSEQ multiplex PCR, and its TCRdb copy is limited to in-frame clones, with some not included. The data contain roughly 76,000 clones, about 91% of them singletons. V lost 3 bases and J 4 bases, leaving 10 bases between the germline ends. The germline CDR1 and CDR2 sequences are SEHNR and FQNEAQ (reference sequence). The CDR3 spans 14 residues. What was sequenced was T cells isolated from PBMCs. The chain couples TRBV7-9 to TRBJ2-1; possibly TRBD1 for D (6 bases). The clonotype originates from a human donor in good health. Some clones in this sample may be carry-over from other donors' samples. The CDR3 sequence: CASSLGTTYNEQFF. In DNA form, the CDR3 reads TGTGCCAGCAGCTTGGGGACAACTTACAATGAGCAGTTCTTC.